This TCR beta chain was obtained from a study of blood T cell repertoires in COVID-19. Sequencing used immunoSEQ multiplex PCR; TCRdb keeps in-frame clones, though not all of them. The sample gives about 140,000 clones, about 80% of which show up once; around 7.8% is in the top ten. V lost 1 base and J 11 bases, leaving 9 bases between the germline ends. Germline loops: CDR1 DFQATT, CDR2 SNEGSKA (reference sequence). The CDR3 length is 11 residues. This clonotype was sampled from a human donor in a cohort sampled during active COVID-19. The chain links TRBV20-1 to TRBJ1-5, with D maybe TRBD1 (5 bases). Material: peripheral blood. Here the CDR3 reads CSARVSGAQHF. CDR3 bases: TGCAGTGCTAGAGTATCGGGGGCCCAGCATTTT.